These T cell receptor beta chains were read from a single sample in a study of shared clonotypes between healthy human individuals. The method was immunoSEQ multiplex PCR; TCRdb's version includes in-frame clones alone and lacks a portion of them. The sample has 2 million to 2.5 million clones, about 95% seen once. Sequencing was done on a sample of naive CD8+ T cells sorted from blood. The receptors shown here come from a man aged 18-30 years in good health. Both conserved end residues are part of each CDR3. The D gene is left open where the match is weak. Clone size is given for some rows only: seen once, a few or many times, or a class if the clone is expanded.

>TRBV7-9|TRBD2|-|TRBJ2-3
CASSHPAGEGTDTQYF
TGTGCCAGCAGCCACCCGGCGGGAGAAGGCACAGATACGCAGTATTTT
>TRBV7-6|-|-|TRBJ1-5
CASSLEAGDGNQPQHF
TGTGCCAGCAGCTTAGAAGCAGGGGACGGCAATCAGCCCCAGCATTTT
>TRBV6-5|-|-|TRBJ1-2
CASSYSPQPPNYGYTF
TGTGCCAGCAGTTACTCGCCACAGCCCCCTAACTATGGCTACACCTTC
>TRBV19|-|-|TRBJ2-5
CASSIGAGAQETQYF
TGTGCCAGTAGTATAGGGGCGGGGGCACAAGAGACCCAGTACTTC
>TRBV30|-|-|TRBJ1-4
CAWSAAGGDEKLFF
TGTGCCTGGAGTGCCGCCGGGGGGGATGAAAAACTGTTTTTT
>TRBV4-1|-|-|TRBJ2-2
CASSQKGGPSSGELFF
TGCGCCAGCAGCCAAAAGGGCGGCCCGTCATCCGGGGAGCTGTTTTTT
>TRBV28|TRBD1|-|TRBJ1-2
CASTTGSYRGYTF
TGTGCCAGCACGACAGGGAGCTACCGGGGCTACACCTTC
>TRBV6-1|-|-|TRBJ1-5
CASSEGAYSNQPQHF
TGTGCCAGCAGTGAAGGTGCATATAGCAATCAGCCCCAGCATTTT
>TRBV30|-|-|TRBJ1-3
CAWSGGVLGGNTIYF
TGTGCCTGGAGTGGTGGTGTGTTGGGTGGAAACACCATATATTTT
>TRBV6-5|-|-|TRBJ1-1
CASTGVSGTEAFF
TGTGCCAGCACGGGGGTATCGGGAACTGAAGCTTTCTTT
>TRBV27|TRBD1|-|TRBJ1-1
CASSSESGTEDNTEAFF
TGTGCCAGCAGTTCGGAATCCGGGACAGAGGATAACACTGAAGCTTTCTTT
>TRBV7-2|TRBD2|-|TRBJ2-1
CASSPGGGPQQFF
TGTGCCAGCAGCCCCGGGGGGGGACCTCAGCAGTTCTTC
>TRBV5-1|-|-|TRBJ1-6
CASSLVAIEGPLHF
TGCGCCAGCAGCTTGGTAGCCATCGAGGGACCCCTCCACTTT
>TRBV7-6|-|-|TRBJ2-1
CASSLGGTGEQFF
TGTGCCAGCAGCTTAGGGGGGACTGGTGAGCAGTTCTTC
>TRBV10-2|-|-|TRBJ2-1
CASSDYRNEQFF
TGCGCCAGCAGTGACTACCGGAATGAGCAGTTCTTC
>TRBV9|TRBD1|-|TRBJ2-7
CASSVAGQGYEQYF
TGTGCCAGCAGCGTGGCTGGACAGGGGTACGAGCAGTACTTC
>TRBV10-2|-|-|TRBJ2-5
CASSGAGEETQYF
TGCGCCAGCAGTGGGGCAGGGGAAGAGACCCAGTACTTC
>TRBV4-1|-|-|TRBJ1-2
CASSQGTANYGYTF
TGCGCCAGCAGCCAGGGGACTGCGAACTATGGCTACACCTTC
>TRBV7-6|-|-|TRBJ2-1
CASSAGANEQFF
TGTGCCAGCAGCGCTGGGGCCAATGAGCAGTTCTTC
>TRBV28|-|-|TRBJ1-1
CASSPGGAPAFF
TGTGCCAGCAGCCCGGGCGGGGCGCCAGCTTTCTTT
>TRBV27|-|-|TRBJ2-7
CASSVSGGGTYEQYF
TGTGCCAGCAGCGTCTCAGGGGGGGGAACCTACGAGCAGTACTTC
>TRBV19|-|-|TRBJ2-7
CASSIKQGREQYF
TGTGCCAGTAGTATTAAACAGGGAAGGGAGCAGTACTTC
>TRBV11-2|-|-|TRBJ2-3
CASSLGPDYSTDTQYF
TGTGCCAGCAGCTTAGGGCCAGACTATAGCACAGATACGCAGTATTTT
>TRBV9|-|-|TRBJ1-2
CASSVGQASFDGYTF
TGTGCCAGCAGCGTAGGGCAGGCGTCATTCGATGGCTACACCTTC
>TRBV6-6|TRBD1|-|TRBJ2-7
CASSYSVGQGFYEQYF
TGTGCCAGCAGTTACTCCGTGGGACAGGGATTCTACGAGCAGTACTTC
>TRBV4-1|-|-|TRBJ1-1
CASSQVPGLMNTEAFF
TGCGCCAGCAGCCAAGTTCCAGGGCTCATGAACACTGAAGCTTTCTTT
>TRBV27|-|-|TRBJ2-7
CASSSFAGGYEQYF
TGTGCCAGCAGTTCATTCGCAGGGGGGTACGAGCAGTACTTC
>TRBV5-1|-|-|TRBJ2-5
CASSLETGVAETQYF
TGCGCCAGCAGCTTGGAGACGGGAGTGGCAGAGACCCAGTACTTC
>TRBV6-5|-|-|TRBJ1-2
CASSYSGYGYGYTF
TGTGCCAGCAGTTACTCGGGTTATGGTTATGGCTACACCTTC
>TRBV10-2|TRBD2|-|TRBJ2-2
CASSIGGANTGELFF
TGCGCCAGCAGTATCGGGGGGGCGAACACCGGGGAGCTGTTTTTT
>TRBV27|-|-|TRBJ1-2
CASSNGGVGYTF
TGTGCCAGCAGTAACGGTGGTGTAGGCTACACCTTC
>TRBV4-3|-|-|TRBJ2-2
CASSQDRGARELFF
TGCGCCAGCAGCCAAGATAGGGGGGCGAGGGAGCTGTTTTTT
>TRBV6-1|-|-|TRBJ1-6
CASSEQSTSSYNSPLHF
TGTGCCAGCAGTGAACAGTCAACGAGCTCCTATAATTCACCCCTCCACTTT
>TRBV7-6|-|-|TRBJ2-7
CASSSQGYEQYF
TGTGCCAGCAGCTCCCAAGGGTACGAGCAGTACTTC
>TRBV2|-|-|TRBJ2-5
CASGWTHQETQYF
TGTGCCAGCGGATGGACACACCAAGAGACCCAGTACTTC
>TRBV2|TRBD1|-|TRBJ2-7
CASKGGTGDEQYF
TGTGCCAGCAAAGGGGGGACAGGAGACGAGCAGTACTTC
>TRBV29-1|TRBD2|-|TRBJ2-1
CSVARTSGRDWYEQFF
TGCAGCGTTGCCCGGACTAGCGGGAGAGATTGGTATGAGCAGTTCTTC
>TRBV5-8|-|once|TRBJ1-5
CASSSTHLGNQPQHF
TGTGCCAGCAGCTCAACACATCTGGGCAATCAGCCCCAGCATTTT
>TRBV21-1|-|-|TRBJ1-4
CASSKVRAGGGRSEKLFF
TGTGCCAGCAGCAAAGTTAGGGCAGGGGGAGGTCGGTCAGAAAAACTGTTTTTT
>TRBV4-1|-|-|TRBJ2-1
CASSQAQGGEQFF
TGCGCCAGCAGCCAAGCCCAGGGAGGAGAGCAGTTCTTC
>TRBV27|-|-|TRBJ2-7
CASSPGDSYEQYF
TGTGCCAGCAGCCCCGGGGACTCCTACGAGCAGTACTTC